A single T cell receptor beta chain is shown here with its context. Investigators divided CD4+ cells into CD45RA+ naive and CD45RA-negative memory subsets. V was cut by 0 bases and J by 5 bases, with 11 bases left in between. The CDR3 extends over 14 amino acids. Germline CDR1 and CDR2: SGHRS and YFSETQ. This sample was taken from a study of shared clonotypes between healthy human individuals. Libraries were prepared by immunoSEQ multiplex PCR; TCRdb keeps only in-frame clonotypes and omits some of them. The sample includes 550,000 to 850,000 clones, over 55% of them seen just once. This chain uses TRBV5-1 with TRBJ2-5; D is unclear. The origin of this receptor is a woman aged 25 to 45 in good health. Sequenced input: memory CD4+ T cells sorted from blood. The subset: CD45RA-negative fraction. Here the CDR3 reads CASSLEAVLETQYF. The CDR3 DNA reads TGCGCCAGCAGCTTGGAGGCGGTTTTGGAGACCCAGTACTTC.